Each of the 9 T cell receptor beta chains below was sequenced from the same sample in a study of T cell repertoires in cytomegalovirus infection. MiXCR was run by TCRdb on the reads, yielding one entry per CDR3 protein. The data contain over 95,000 distinct CDR3 sequences, 30% of them seen just once; the ten biggest clones take up around 41%. These TCRs' antigens remain unknown. Sequenced material: CD8+ T cells from cultured PBMCs, taken from culture after CMV antigen stimulation. The source of these receptors is a human donor in good health (CMV status not recorded). Some clones in this sample may be carry-over from other donors' samples.

This clonotype was seen at least ten times. The chain joins TRBV7-8 to TRBJ1-5; TRBD1 matches 8 bases. Looked up from germline, CDR1 is SGHVS and CDR2 is FQNEAQ. CDR3 length: 14 residues. With 5 bases clipped from V and 5 bases from J, the junction kept 5 bases outside the gene matches. CDR3 nucleotides: TGTGCCAGCAGCCCGGAGACAGGGGATCAGCCCCAGCATTTT. It yields the protein CASSPETGDQPQHF.

This clonotype was detected only a few times. With a much larger clone just one base away, this may be a read error. This chain joins TRBV2 and TRBJ2-1; no clear D gene. This CDR3 region has 12 residues. Germline CDR1 is SNHLY and CDR2 is FYNNEI. Trimming took 7 bases from V and 3 from J, leaving 7 bases between them. The CDR3 loop reads CASTPSYNEQFF. CDR3 in DNA: TGTGCCAGCACCCCAAGCTACAATGAGCAGTTCTTC.

This chain joins TRBV27 and TRBJ2-1; TRBD2 matches 10 bases. After removal of 5 bases from V and 4 bases from J, the junction contained 20 bases not matched to a gene. The CDR3 covers 20 residues. Germline loops: CDR1 MNHEY, CDR2 SMNVEV (reference sequence). CDR3 DNA sequence: TGTGCCAGCAGTCCCCTACCACGACTAGCGGGCACCGGATTTTACAATGAGCAGTTCTTC. Translated, it gives CASSPLPRLAGTGFYNEQFF.

This chain joins TRBV28 and TRBJ2-3; 12 nucleotides align to TRBD2. Germline loops: CDR1 MDHEN, CDR2 SYDVKM. The CDR3 totals 18 residues. J lost 3 bases, V lost 2 bases, and 9 bases had no gene match. The DNA for the CDR3 is TGTGCCAGCAGTTTACCATCTAGCGGGGGGGCCGAGACAGATACGCAGTATTTT. It specifies CASSLPSSGGAETDTQYF.

The CDR3 here is CASRLGQGFVDGYTF. For the CDR3, the DNA is TGTGCCAGCAGACTGGGACAGGGGTTTGTGGATGGCTACACCTTC. The chain has TRBV12-3 or TRBV12-4 and TRBJ1-2; 10 positions agree with TRBD1. Trimming removed 6 bases from V and 6 bases from J; junction bases left unmatched: 10. This CDR3 has 15 residues.

This clonotype occurred many times. The chain joins TRBV12-3 or TRBV12-4 to TRBJ1-5; no definite D call. Trimming cost V 7 bases and J 3 bases, with 16 bases left between them. CDR3 length: 15 amino acids. CDR3 region: CASTPELSHNQPQHF. CDR3 nucleotide sequence: TGTGCCAGCACCCCAGAACTCTCCCACAATCAGCCCCAGCATTTT.

Only one count was recorded for this clonotype. The chain is built from TRBV5-1 and TRBJ1-1; 7 bases agree with TRBD1. This CDR3 is 16 amino acids long. J lost 3 bases, V lost 0 bases, and 8 bases had no gene match. Germline-derived CDR1 and CDR2 are SGHRS and YFSETQ. The chain's CDR3 is CASSLESGGMDTEAFF. CDR3 nucleotides: TGCGCCAGCAGCTTGGAGTCAGGGGGGATGGACACTGAAGCTTTCTTT.

This chain joins TRBV4-1 and TRBJ2-7; possibly TRBD1 for D (6 bases). Germline V gene sequence: CDR1 MGHRA, CDR2 YSYEKL. CDR3 length: 15 residues. Deletions cut 1 base from V and 6 bases from J, with 16 bases between. DNA of the CDR3: TGCGCCAGCAGCCAAGTTCCAGGGGCCCCCCGCGAGCAGTACTTC. This encodes CASSQVPGAPREQYF.

The chain is built from TRBV7-6 and TRBJ2-6, with D possibly being TRBD1 (5 bases). V lost 8 bases and J lost 3, with 14 bases in between. This CDR3 contains 15 residues. Germline CDR1 SGHVS, CDR2 FNYEAQ. The CDR3 here is CASFSRAFGANVLTF. The CDR3, as DNA: TGTGCCAGCTTTAGCAGGGCTTTTGGGGCCAACGTCCTGACTTTC.